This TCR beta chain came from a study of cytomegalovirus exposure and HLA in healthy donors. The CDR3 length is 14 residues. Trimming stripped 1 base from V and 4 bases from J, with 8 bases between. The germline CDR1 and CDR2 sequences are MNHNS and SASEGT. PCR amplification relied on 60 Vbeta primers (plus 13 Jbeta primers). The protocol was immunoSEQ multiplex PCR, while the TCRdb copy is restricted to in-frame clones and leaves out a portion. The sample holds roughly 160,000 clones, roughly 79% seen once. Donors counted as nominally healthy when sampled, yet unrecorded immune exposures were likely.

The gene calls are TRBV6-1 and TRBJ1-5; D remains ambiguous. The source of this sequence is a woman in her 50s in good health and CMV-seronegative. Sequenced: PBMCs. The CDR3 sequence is CASSEGRLNQPQHF. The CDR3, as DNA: TGTGCCAGCAGTGAAGGGAGACTAAATCAGCCCCAGCATTTT.